This entry features one TCR beta chain sequence. The libraries were made with immunoSEQ v3. Sequencing depth was 1.9 million or so read pairs for survey level, 5-6 million for deep. TCRdb keeps only in-frame clones here, not all; method: immunoSEQ multiplex PCR. Altogether more than 45,000 clones are present, more than 60% being singletons, with the ten largest covering around 1.9%. The CDR3 is made up of 17 amino acids. Germline V gene sequence: CDR1 SGDLS, CDR2 YYNGEE. V lost 1 base, J lost 5 bases, and 9 bases stayed unmatched. Noted time point: pre-treatment sample, taken before nivolumab and TIL therapy. These data belong to a study of TIL therapy for anti-PD-1-resistant metastatic lung cancer. Study-level information: Patients then received nivolumab; progressors got lymphodepletion, TIL and IL-2. Most patients had lung adenocarcinoma; a handful of tumors were EGFR-mutant, two ALK-rearranged; half smoked currently or formerly. Median tumor mutation burden was roughly 1.4 mutations per megabase.

The input for sequencing was blood, taken at baseline. The receptor was derived from a person aged 25 to 79 with non-small cell lung cancer. This chain joins TRBV9 and TRBJ2-5; 12 nucleotides line up with TRBD2. CDR3 loop: CASSVLGLAGGLETQYF. In nucleotides, the CDR3 is TGTGCCAGCAGCGTACTCGGGCTAGCGGGGGGGCTTGAGACCCAGTACTTC. Combining the CDR3 with reference TRBV9 and TRBJ2-5 gives the whole variable domain DSGVTQTPKHLITATGQRVTLRCSPRSGDLSVYWYQQSLDQGLQFLIQYYNGEERAKGNILERFSAQQFPDLHSELNLSSLELGDSALYFCASSVLGLAGGLETQYFGPGTRLLVL.